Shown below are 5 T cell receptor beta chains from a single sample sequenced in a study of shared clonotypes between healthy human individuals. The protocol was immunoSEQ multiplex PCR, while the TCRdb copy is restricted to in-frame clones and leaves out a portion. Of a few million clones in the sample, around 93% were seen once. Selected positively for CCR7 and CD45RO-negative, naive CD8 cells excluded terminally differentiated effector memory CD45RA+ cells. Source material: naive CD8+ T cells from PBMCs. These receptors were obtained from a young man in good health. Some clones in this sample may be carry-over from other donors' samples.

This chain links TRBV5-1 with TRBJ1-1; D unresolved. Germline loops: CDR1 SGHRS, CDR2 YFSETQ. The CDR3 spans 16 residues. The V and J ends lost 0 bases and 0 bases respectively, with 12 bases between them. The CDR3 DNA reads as TGCGCCAGCAGCTTGGTGTCTATGTGGATGAACACTGAAGCTTTCTTT. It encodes CASSLVSMWMNTEAFF.

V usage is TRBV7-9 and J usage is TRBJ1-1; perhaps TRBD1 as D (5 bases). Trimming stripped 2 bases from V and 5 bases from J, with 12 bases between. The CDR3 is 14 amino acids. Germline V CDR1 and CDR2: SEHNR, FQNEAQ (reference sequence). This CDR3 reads CASSLYGGETEAFF. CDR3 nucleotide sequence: TGTGCCAGCAGCTTATATGGGGGAGAGACTGAAGCTTTCTTT.

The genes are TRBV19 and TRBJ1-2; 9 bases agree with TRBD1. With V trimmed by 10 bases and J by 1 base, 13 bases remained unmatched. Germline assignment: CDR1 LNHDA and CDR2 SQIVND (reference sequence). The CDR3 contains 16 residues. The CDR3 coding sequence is TGTGCCACCACGACCGGGGACAGGGCTCTTAACTATGGCTACACCTTC. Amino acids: CATTTGDRALNYGYTF.

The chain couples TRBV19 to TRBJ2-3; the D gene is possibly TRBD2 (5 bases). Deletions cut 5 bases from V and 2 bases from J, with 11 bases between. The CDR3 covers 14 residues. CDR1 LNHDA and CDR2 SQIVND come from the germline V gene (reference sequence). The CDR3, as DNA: TGTGCCAGTAGTCCGGGATGGGCCACAGATACGCAGTATTTT. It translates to CASSPGWATDTQYF.

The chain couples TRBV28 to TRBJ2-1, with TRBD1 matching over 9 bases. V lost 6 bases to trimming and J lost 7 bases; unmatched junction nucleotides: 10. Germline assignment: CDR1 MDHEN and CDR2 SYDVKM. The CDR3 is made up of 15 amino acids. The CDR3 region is CASRVRRDRENEQFF. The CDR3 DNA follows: TGTGCCAGCAGAGTCCGCCGGGACAGGGAGAATGAGCAGTTCTTC.